This T cell receptor (beta chain) was obtained from a study of blood T cell repertoires in COVID-19. Study as a whole: Samples came from the United States, Italy and Spain, spanning acute and convalescent COVID-19.

Under the authors' procedure: Amplification of reference gene primers was used by the study to estimate nucleated cell counts. Clones were sequenced by immunoSEQ multiplex PCR, and TCRdb holds only the in-frame ones, with some missing. Clone size and the V and J calls come from that table; the DNA yielded D and trimming. The table lists around 480,000 clones, about 90% of them singletons, with 0.7% in the top ten. Per the germline V gene, CDR1 is KGHDR and CDR2 is SFDVKD. The V and J ends lost 4 bases and 15 bases, in that order; junction bases with no gene match: 8. The CDR3 loop spans 13 amino acids.

The chain is built from TRBV24-1 and TRBJ1-4; 9 bases line up with TRBD1. This clonotype was sampled from a young woman who had recovered from COVID-19. The sequenced sample consisted of PBMCs or T cells enriched from blood (not recorded which). CDR3 region: CATSDGQGRRMFF. The DNA for the CDR3 is TGTGCCACCAGTGACGGACAGGGGAGGCGAATGTTTTTT.